The rows below give T cell receptor beta chains drawn from one sample of a study of T cell clones after liver transplantation. The antigens these receptors bind are not known. Only in-frame clones appear in the TCRdb table, and some are missing; sequencing was by immunoSEQ multiplex PCR. The sample comprises about 4,800 clones, over 20% of which are singletons, and 13% to 15% rests with the top ten. Sequenced sample: CD4+ T cells from cultured PBMCs. The receptor set was obtained from a human patient who received a liver transplant. Some T cells may originate from the graft donor. CDR3s include the opening cysteine and the closing phenylalanine or tryptophan. Fields, in order: J gene, clone size, V gene, D gene, CDR3 DNA, CDR3 protein. A D gene is named only where the DNA matches it firmly. Rows may omit the clone size; those that give it use once, few, many or a size class.

TRBJ1-5 NA TRBV5-1 NA TGCGCCAGCAGCTCGAACACGAACAATCAGCCCCAGCATTTT CASSSNTNNQPQHF
TRBJ2-5 NA TRBV7-7 NA TGTGCCAGCAGCACAAATCGGGGGCAAGAGACCCAGTACTTC CASSTNRGQETQYF
TRBJ2-1 few TRBV5-1 NA TGCGCCAGCAGCTTGGCCACTTACAATGAGCAGTTCTTC CASSLATYNEQFF
TRBJ1-6 few TRBV5-4 NA TGTGCCAGCAGCTTGTACGGGGATAGTAGTTCACCCCTCCACTTT CASSLYGDSSSPLHF
TRBJ2-1 NA TRBV23-1 NA TGCGCCAGCACCCTAGGTCAGAGCTCCTACAATGAGCAGTTCTTC CASTLGQSSYNEQFF
TRBJ1-1 NA TRBV7-3 NA TGTGCCAGCAGCTTAGACCCCACGGACACTGAAGCTTTCTTT CASSLDPTDTEAFF
TRBJ1-2 NA TRBV7-9 NA TGTGCCAGCAGCTTAGCGAGCGGTGGCTACACCTTC CASSLASGGYTF
TRBJ2-7 large TRBV7-9 NA TGTGCCAGCAGCTTAGCGCCTTCTTCCAGCCACTTATACGAGCAGTACTTC CASSLAPSSSHLYEQYF
TRBJ2-2 medium-sized TRBV11-3 TRBD2 TGTGCCAGCAGCTCCGGGACTACAAACACCGGGGAGCTGTTTTTT CASSSGTTNTGELFF
TRBJ2-7 medium-sized TRBV6-5 NA TGTGCCAGCAGCCCTCCAGGGGAGGGGTACGAGCAGTACTTC CASSPPGEGYEQYF
TRBJ1-2 NA TRBV7-2 NA TGTGCCAGCAGCTTAGTCGGTCCACAGGGCCATAGTGGCTACACCTTC CASSLVGPQGHSGYTF
TRBJ2-3 NA TRBV7-3 NA TGTGCCAGCAGCTTAAAGGGGTATACAGATACGCAGTATTTT CASSLKGYTDTQYF
TRBJ1-3 large TRBV7-9 TRBD1 TGTGCCAGCAGCAGAGACCAGGGACAGGCTGGAAACACCATATATTTT CASSRDQGQAGNTIYF
TRBJ2-1 NA TRBV14 NA TGTGCCAGCAGCCCACGGGGAGAGGAGCAGTTCTTC CASSPRGEEQFF
TRBJ2-2 medium-sized TRBV10-3 NA TGTGCCATCAGTGGACAGTCCCGTAACACCGGGGAGCTGTTTTTT CAISGQSRNTGELFF
TRBJ2-6 few TRBV9 NA TGTGCCAGCAGCGTCGAGGCAGGGCGGGTCGGGGCCAACGTCCTGACTTTC CASSVEAGRVGANVLTF
TRBJ1-6 few TRBV7-9 NA TGTGCCAGCAGCTTTGGGGAAGATTCACCCCTCCACTTT CASSFGEDSPLHF
TRBJ2-3 NA TRBV28 TRBD1 TGTGCCAGCAGTTCACAGGGGGCGCGTGATACGCAGTATTTT CASSSQGARDTQYF
TRBJ2-3 few TRBV10-3 NA TGTGCCATCAGTGAGTCGAGACGGTACACAGATACGCAGTATTTT CAISESRRYTDTQYF
TRBJ2-1 NA TRBV10-3 TRBD1 TGTGCCATCAGTGCGATTGGGACAGGGGCGGACCAGGGGCAGTTCTTC CAISAIGTGADQGQFF
TRBJ1-2 NA TRBV4-3 TRBD1 TGCGCCAGCAGCCAACGACAGGGGAGTTCTGGCTACACCTTC CASSQRQGSSGYTF
TRBJ1-2 NA TRBV21-1 NA TGTGCCGGAACACTAGGGTATGGCTACACCTTC CAGTLGYGYTF
TRBJ1-6 few TRBV2 NA TGTGCCAGCAGCAGGGGAGAGTCACCCCTCCACTTT CASSRGESPLHF
TRBJ2-7 few TRBV7-2 TRBD2 TGTGCCAGCAGCTCCTCCCGGACTAGCGGAAACTACGAGCAGTACTTC CASSSSRTSGNYEQYF
TRBJ2-1 NA TRBV5-6 NA TGTGCCAGCAGCGTAAAGGGACGAACGATCTACAATGAGCAGTTCTTC CASSVKGRTIYNEQFF
TRBJ2-5 NA TRBV7-8 TRBD2 TGTGCCAGCGCGGGAGTCGGTACAATAGAGACCCAGTACTTC CASAGVGTIETQYF
TRBJ2-1 NA TRBV28 NA TGTGCCAGCACCACCCCGGGTGAGCAGTTCTTC CASTTPGEQFF
TRBJ2-3 medium-sized TRBV7-2 NA TGTGCCAGCAGCTTAGAACGGCCAGATACGCAGTATTTT CASSLERPDTQYF
TRBJ2-5 NA TRBV20-1 NA TGCAGTGCTGGCGGCAGTGCGACCCAGTACTTC CSAGGSATQYF
TRBJ1-5 few TRBV2 NA TGTGCCAGCAGTCTTCAGGGTAGCAATCAGCCCCAGCATTTT CASSLQGSNQPQHF
TRBJ1-2 NA TRBV6-1 NA TGTGCCAGCAGTGAAGGCTTGAGATATGGCTACACCTTC CASSEGLRYGYTF
TRBJ2-3 medium-sized TRBV5-1 NA TGCGCCAGCAGCTCCGCTAGCACAGATACGCAGTATTTT CASSSASTDTQYF
TRBJ1-3 NA TRBV10-3 NA TGTGCCATCAGTGAGTCCCCGGGGGACGCTGGAAACACCATATATTTT CAISESPGDAGNTIYF
TRBJ2-3 NA TRBV11-3 NA TGTGCCAGCAGCTTAGAAAGGGGAGAGGGCACAGATACGCAGTATTTT CASSLERGEGTDTQYF
TRBJ2-7 NA TRBV9 NA TGTGCCAGCAGCGTAGGATCTGGGGGCAAAGGTTCCGAGCAGTACTTC CASSVGSGGKGSEQYF